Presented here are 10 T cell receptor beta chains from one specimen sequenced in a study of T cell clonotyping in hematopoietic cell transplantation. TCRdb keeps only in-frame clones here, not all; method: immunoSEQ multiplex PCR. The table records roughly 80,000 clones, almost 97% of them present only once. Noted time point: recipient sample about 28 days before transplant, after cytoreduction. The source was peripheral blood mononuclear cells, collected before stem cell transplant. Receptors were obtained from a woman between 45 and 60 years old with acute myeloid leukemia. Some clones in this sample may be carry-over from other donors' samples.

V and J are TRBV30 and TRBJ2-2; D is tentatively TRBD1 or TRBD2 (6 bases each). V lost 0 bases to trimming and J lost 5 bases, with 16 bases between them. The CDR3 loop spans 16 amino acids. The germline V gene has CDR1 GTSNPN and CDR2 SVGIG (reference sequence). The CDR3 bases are TGTGCCTGGAGTGTAATAACAGGGCGGGGAACCGGGGAGCTGTTTTTT. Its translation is CAWSVITGRGTGELFF.

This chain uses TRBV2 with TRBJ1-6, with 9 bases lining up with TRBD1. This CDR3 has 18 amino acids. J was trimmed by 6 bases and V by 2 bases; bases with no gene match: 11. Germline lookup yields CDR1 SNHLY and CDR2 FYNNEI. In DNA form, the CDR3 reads TGTGCCAGCAGTGAACTGGGACAGGGTCCCGCTTTTAATTCACCCCTCCACTTT. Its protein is CASSELGQGPAFNSPLHF.

CDR3 in amino acids: CARGLNRGSSTDTQYF. DNA for the CDR3: TGTGCCAGGGGATTGAACAGGGGCAGTAGCACAGATACGCAGTATTTT. The chain has TRBV2 and TRBJ2-3, with TRBD1 matching over 7 bases. Trimming at V came to 9 bases and at J to 0 bases, leaving 12 bases not matched to a gene. The CDR3 extends over 16 amino acids. Germline-derived CDR1 and CDR2 are SNHLY and FYNNEI.

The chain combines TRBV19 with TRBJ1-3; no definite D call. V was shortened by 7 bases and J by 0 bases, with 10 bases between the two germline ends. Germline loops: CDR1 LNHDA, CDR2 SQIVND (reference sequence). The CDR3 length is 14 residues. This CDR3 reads CASTLGSSGNTIYF. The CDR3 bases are TGTGCCAGTACGCTGGGCAGCTCTGGAAACACCATATATTTT.

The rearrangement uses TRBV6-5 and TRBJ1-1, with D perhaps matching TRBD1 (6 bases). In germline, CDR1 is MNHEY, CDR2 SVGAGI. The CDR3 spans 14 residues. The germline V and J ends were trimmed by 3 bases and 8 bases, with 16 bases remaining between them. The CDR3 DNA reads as TGTGCCAGCAGTTATATAGGGGGGGCTGGGGAAGCTTTCTTT. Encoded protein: CASSYIGGAGEAFF.

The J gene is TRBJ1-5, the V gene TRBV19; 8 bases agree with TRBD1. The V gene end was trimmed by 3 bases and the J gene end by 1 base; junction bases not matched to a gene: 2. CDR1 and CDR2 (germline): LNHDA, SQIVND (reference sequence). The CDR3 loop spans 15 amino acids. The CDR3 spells CASSMRDRSNQPQHF. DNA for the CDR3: TGTGCCAGTAGTATGCGGGACAGGAGCAATCAGCCCCAGCATTTT.

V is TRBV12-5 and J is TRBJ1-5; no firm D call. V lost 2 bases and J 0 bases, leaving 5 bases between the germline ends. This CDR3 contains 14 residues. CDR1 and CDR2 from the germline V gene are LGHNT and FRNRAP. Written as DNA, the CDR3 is TGTGCTAGTGGTTTGTGGGGTAGCAATCAGCCCCAGCATTTT. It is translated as CASGLWGSNQPQHF.

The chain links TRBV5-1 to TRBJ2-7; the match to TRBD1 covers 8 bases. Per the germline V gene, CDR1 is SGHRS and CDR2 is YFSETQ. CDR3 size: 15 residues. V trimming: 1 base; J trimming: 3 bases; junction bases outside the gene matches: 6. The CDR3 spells CASSLTGTGNYEQYF. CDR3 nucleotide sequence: TGCGCCAGCAGCTTGACCGGGACAGGTAACTACGAGCAGTACTTC.

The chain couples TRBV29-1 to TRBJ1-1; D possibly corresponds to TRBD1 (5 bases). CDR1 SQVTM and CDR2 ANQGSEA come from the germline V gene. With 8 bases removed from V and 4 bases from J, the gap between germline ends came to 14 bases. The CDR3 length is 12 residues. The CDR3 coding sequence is TGCAGCACACGAGGGGTAATCACTGAAGCTTTCTTT. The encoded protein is CSTRGVITEAFF.

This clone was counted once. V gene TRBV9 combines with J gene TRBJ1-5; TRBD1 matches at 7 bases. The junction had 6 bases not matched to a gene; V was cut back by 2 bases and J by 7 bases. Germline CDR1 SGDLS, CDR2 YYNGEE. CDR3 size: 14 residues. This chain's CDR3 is CASSVDRVDQPQHF. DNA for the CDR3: TGTGCCAGCAGCGTCGACAGGGTTGACCAGCCCCAGCATTTT. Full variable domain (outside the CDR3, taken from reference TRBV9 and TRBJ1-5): DSGVTQTPKHLITATGQRVTLRCSPRSGDLSVYWYQQSLDQGLQFLIQYYNGEERAKGNILERFSAQQFPDLHSELNLSSLELGDSALYFCASSVDRVDQPQHFGDGTRLSIL.